The present T cell receptor beta chain was sequenced within a study of blood T cells in healthy people across ages. About the research overall: Template-switching capture recovered about one barcoded beta molecule per two T cells. Study-wide results and caveats: Since the PBMCs were unsorted, naive and antigen-experienced cells could not be conclusively compared.

The authors ran a second PCR of roughly 6 to 12 cycles using a sample-barcoded 5' primer and a J-beta primer mix. Each cDNA molecule was tagged by a template-switch adaptor that had 12 random nucleotides. TCRdb re-called the 5' RACE reads with MiXCR, one entry per CDR3 protein. The sample lists some 700,000 distinct CDR3 sequences, approximately 39% occurring once. This CDR3 is built from 12 residues. Per germline, CDR1 SQVTM and CDR2 ANQGSEA. Trimming shortened V by 6 bases and J by 4 bases, and 12 bases separated the two germline ends. This clonotype was recorded at least ten times. No antigen is known for it.

The TCR sequence derives from a woman aged 55-69 years in good health. Sequenced material: blood. The rearrangement joins TRBV29-1 to TRBJ2-5, with D perhaps matching TRBD1 (5 bases). This CDR3 is CSVNGQGETQYF. The CDR3 DNA follows: TGCAGCGTCAACGGACAAGGAGAGACCCAGTACTTC.